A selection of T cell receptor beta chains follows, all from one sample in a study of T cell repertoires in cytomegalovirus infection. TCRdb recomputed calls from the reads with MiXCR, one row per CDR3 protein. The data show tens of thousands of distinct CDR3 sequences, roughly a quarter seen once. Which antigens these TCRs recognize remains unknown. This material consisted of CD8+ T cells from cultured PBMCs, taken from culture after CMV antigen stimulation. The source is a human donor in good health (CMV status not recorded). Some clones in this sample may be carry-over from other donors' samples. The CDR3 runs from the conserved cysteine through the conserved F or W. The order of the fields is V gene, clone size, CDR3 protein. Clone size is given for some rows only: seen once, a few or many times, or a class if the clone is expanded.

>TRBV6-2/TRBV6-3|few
CASSYQLLAEQFF
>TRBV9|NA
CASSPHPGGGSGELFF
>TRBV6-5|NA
CASSYGQATGELFF
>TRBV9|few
CASSEQGGTDTQYF
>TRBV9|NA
CASSVDDTQYF
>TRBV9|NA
CASTATHTGELFF
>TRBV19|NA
CASSSETGEAFF
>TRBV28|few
CASSQTGNPRETQYF
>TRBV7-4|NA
CASSLSGLAFF
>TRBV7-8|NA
CASSIGIGAISPLHF
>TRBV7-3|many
CASSLRGHGAGANVLTF
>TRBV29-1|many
CSVEVPEQGVTGELFF
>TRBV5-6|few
CASSPGQGYTGELFF
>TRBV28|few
CASSLRTRVQETQYF
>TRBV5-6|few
CASSLGTGNYEQYF
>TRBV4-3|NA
CASSQYRTDKAVVSPLHF
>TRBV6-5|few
CASSYSGRGAYEQYF
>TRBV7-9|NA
CASSFSEVSSYEQYF
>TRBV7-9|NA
CASSSISQPQHF
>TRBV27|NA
CASSSTVNTGVLFF
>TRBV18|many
CASSPKTVKNIQYF
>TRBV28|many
CASSLPEGSTSGEQFF
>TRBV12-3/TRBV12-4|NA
CASRPGLVSRNEQFF
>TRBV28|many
CASSFLGEADTQYF
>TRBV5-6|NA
CASSSTRGDTQYF
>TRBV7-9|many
CASSLVSGINEQYF
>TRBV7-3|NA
CASSLTRDRSTDTQYF
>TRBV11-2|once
CASSTYRGSYEQYF
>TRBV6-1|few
CASSGQGRPHEQYF
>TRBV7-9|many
CASSPTGAGITYEQYF
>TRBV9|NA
CASSVEGRGSEAFF
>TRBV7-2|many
CASSRQGKRSTDTQYF
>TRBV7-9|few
CASSLGGSQTEQYF
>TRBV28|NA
CASSRTVHEQYF
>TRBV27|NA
CASRPRQGANEQYF
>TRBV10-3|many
CAIKPGQGYYGYTF
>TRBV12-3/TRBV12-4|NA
CASSLGIGYTF
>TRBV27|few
CASSSTPSSYNSPLHF
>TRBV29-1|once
CSVDGTSGGESYNEQFF
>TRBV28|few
CASRNRGLDYGYTF
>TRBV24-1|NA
CATSDPTGPLYEQYF
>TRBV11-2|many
CASSLGIGEAQPQHF
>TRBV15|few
CATSRDRLAGGPNTQYF
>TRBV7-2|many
CASSLGGAGGYTF
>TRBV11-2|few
CASSRSGTDEAFF
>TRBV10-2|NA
CASGGQGSTEALF
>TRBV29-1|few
CSVEASETQYF
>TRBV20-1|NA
CSAPNPPWEQYF
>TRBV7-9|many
CASSADQGEVTEAFF
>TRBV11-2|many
CASSSWTGENIQYF